This is a list of T cell receptor beta chains from one sample in a study of blood T cell repertoires in COVID-19. Here immunoSEQ multiplex PCR was the method, and the copy in TCRdb shows in-frame clones only, minus some. The sample gives 90,000 to 130,000 clones, more than 65% of which show up once; around 4% is in the top ten. Material: peripheral blood. All receptors come from a woman older than 75 with acute or convalescent COVID-19. CDR3s leave out the opening cysteine and the closing phenylalanine or tryptophan.

v_gene: TRBV28
j_gene: TRBJ2-1
CDR3aa: ASSASGLAGYNEQF

v_gene: TRBV28
j_gene: TRBJ2-2
CDR3aa: ASSSSAGAGELF

v_gene: TRBV6-1
j_gene: TRBJ2-3
CDR3aa: ASSEAEGRDTQY

v_gene: TRBV27
j_gene: TRBJ1-1
CDR3aa: ASSRGGLNTEAF

v_gene: TRBV27
j_gene: TRBJ2-7
CDR3aa: ATRGAGGYEQY

v_gene: TRBV4-2
j_gene: TRBJ2-5
CDR3aa: ASSRATSRGGLGETQY

v_gene: TRBV6-2/TRBV6-3
j_gene: TRBJ2-1
CDR3aa: ASSYVFSYNEQF

v_gene: TRBV3-1/TRBV3-2
j_gene: TRBJ1-2
CDR3aa: ASSQESTGTGVTGYT

v_gene: TRBV30
j_gene: TRBJ2-7
CDR3aa: AWSVLLGPSYEQY

v_gene: TRBV2
j_gene: TRBJ1-6
CDR3aa: ASSDRGMNSPLH

v_gene: TRBV6-5
j_gene: TRBJ1-3
CDR3aa: ASMREAGNTIY

v_gene: TRBV7-4
j_gene: TRBJ1-6
CDR3aa: ASSLEAGGLAYSPLH

v_gene: TRBV19
j_gene: TRBJ2-1
CDR3aa: ASAGGGAYYNEQF

v_gene: TRBV5-1
j_gene: TRBJ2-1
CDR3aa: ASSLEGAFLYNEQF

v_gene: TRBV6-1
j_gene: TRBJ2-3
CDR3aa: ASSEGDFRDTQY

v_gene: TRBV5-1
j_gene: TRBJ1-4
CDR3aa: ASSREGARGEKLF

v_gene: TRBV12-3/TRBV12-4
j_gene: TRBJ2-1
CDR3aa: ASSFSSEEQF

v_gene: TRBV10-3
j_gene: TRBJ2-1
CDR3aa: AATDYNEQF

v_gene: TRBV6-1
j_gene: TRBJ2-1
CDR3aa: ASSDTGTGTINEQF

v_gene: TRBV7-2
j_gene: TRBJ2-3
CDR3aa: ASSFRRSDTDTQY

v_gene: TRBV12-3/TRBV12-4
j_gene: TRBJ1-1
CDR3aa: ASSFGGRGEAF

v_gene: TRBV28
j_gene: TRBJ2-2
CDR3aa: ASSPTPRYTGELF

v_gene: TRBV6-2/TRBV6-3
j_gene: TRBJ2-1
CDR3aa: ASSGHNEQF

v_gene: TRBV5-1
j_gene: TRBJ1-4
CDR3aa: ASSSGQANEKLF

v_gene: TRBV5-1
j_gene: TRBJ2-7
CDR3aa: ASSLTGEGYEQY

v_gene: TRBV11-2
j_gene: TRBJ1-5
CDR3aa: ASSSGQGVRQPQH

v_gene: TRBV10-1
j_gene: TRBJ2-7
CDR3aa: ASSDPGTGRYEQY

v_gene: TRBV27
j_gene: TRBJ2-3
CDR3aa: ASSYWTSVNDTQY

v_gene: TRBV7-2
j_gene: TRBJ1-6
CDR3aa: ASSGTDSPLH

v_gene: TRBV4-2
j_gene: TRBJ1-2
CDR3aa: ASTPTGSYGYT

v_gene: TRBV7-2
j_gene: TRBJ2-5
CDR3aa: ASEGTSWETQY

v_gene: TRBV21-1
j_gene: TRBJ1-5
CDR3aa: ASSKSRDRFSYSNQPQH

v_gene: TRBV13
j_gene: TRBJ1-2
CDR3aa: ASSLAGQGVKYGYT

v_gene: TRBV19
j_gene: TRBJ1-6
CDR3aa: ASSFGQLFPNSPLH

v_gene: TRBV12-3/TRBV12-4
j_gene: TRBJ2-5
CDR3aa: ASSFVEETQY

v_gene: TRBV4-1
j_gene: TRBJ1-3
CDR3aa: ATAMEPGEGGNTIY

v_gene: TRBV3-1/TRBV3-2
j_gene: TRBJ2-5
CDR3aa: ASSTRGYQETQY

v_gene: TRBV11-2
j_gene: TRBJ2-5
CDR3aa: ASSQKQETQY

v_gene: TRBV7-8
j_gene: TRBJ1-2
CDR3aa: ASSPRDISYT

v_gene: TRBV24-1
j_gene: TRBJ1-1
CDR3aa: ATSDSTGIRGEAF

v_gene: TRBV5-6
j_gene: TRBJ2-7
CDR3aa: ASSLVGTGHSYEQY

v_gene: TRBV6-6
j_gene: TRBJ2-1
CDR3aa: ASSYKRDLYNEQF